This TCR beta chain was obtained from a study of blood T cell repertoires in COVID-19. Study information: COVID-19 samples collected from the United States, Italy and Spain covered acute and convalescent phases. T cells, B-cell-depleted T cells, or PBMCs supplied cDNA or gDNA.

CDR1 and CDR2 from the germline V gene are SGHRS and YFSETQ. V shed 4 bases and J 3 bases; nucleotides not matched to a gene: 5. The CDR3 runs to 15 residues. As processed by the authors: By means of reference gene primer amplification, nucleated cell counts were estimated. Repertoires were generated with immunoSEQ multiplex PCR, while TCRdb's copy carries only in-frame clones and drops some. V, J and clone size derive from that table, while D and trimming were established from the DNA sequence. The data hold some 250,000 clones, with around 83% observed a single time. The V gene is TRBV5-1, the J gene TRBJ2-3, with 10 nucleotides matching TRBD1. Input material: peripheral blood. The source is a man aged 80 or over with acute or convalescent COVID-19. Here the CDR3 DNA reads TGCGCCAGCAGCCATGGACAGGGGGGGACAGATACGCAGTATTTT. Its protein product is CASSHGQGGTDTQYF. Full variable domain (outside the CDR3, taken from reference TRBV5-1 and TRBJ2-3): KAGVTQTPRYLIKTRGQQVTLSCSPISGHRSVSWYQQTPGQGLQFLFEYFSETQRNKGNFPGRFSGRQFSNSRSEMNVSTLELGDSALYLCASSHGQGGTDTQYFGPGTRLTVL.